This TCR beta chain comes out of a study of regulatory T cells in long-lasting Graves disease. The time point: newly diagnosed GD, antithyroid drugs for less than 3 months. There was RNA extracted from PBMCs, and the TCR library was made from it. Worth noting for this clonotype: This likely reflects a read error, since a far larger clone is one base away.

Arm-PCR of CDR3 regions and iRepertoire HTBI primers were used to build TCR beta libraries. Using its own MiXCR run on the multiplex PCR reads, TCRdb lists one record per CDR3 protein. The data contain 350,000 to 550,000 distinct CDR3 sequences, roughly 15% of them singletons. V was shortened by 5 bases and J by 7 bases, with 21 bases between the two germline ends. Germline V lookup: CDR1 SGHTA, CDR2 FQGNSA. The CDR3 runs to 15 residues. This same sample was also part of a study on T cells in Graves' hyperthyroidism and ophthalmopathy. Per that study: Most thyroid clonotypes with frequency above 0.001 were detected in blood.

The sample consisted of peripheral blood mononuclear cells (PBMCs), taken at new diagnosis, from a patient treated with antithyroid drugs. The chain carries TRBV7-2 and TRBJ2-7, with D hard to call. This clonotype was sampled from a woman between 18 and 29 years old with Graves disease. The CDR3 DNA is TGTGCCAGCAGCCCCCCGAGGTACCCCTACAATGAGCAGTACTTC. This gives the protein CASSPPRYPYNEQYF.